These 5 T cell receptor beta chains were sequenced from one sample in a study of T-cell reconstitution after alpha-beta-depleted transplantation in children (dated by TCRdb to about 2016). Libraries were constructed by PCR. These reads were obtained on an Illumina HiSeq 2500. Molecular barcoding was employed in the preparation of TCR libraries, with unique molecular identifiers being used to normalize TCRbeta repertoire quantification. TCRdb reprocessing: public reads trimmed at Q25 with fastp, clones called with MiXCR, in-frame beta chains kept. Each entry merges the rows of one CDR3 protein and shows their most common DNA and genes. The table for this sample lists more than 200,000 distinct CDR3 sequences; around 8.4% of them were counted only once. The ten largest clones add up to roughly a third of the sample. Reading the label with the study, this specimen's treatment or condition is: allogeneic hematopoietic cell transplantation with graft depleted of TCRalphabeta T cells and CD19 B cells.

The sequences come from PBMCs, mostly from graft donor cells, collected 360 days after TCRalphabeta/CD19-depleted stem cell transplant. The receptor source for this set is a male patient aged 2-15 years who had a stem cell transplant for acute myeloid leukemia, so the T cells may come from the graft donor.

This clonotype was counted ten times or more. The chain couples TRBV11-2 to TRBJ2-3, with D unresolved. The CDR3 runs to 16 residues. V gave up 4 bases and J gave up 0 bases, with 14 bases separating them. Germline V gene lookup returns CDR1 SGHAT and CDR2 FQNNGV. The CDR3 region is CASSSRDWGSTDTQYF. The CDR3 DNA reads as TGTGCCAGCAGCTCCCGTGACTGGGGAAGCACAGATACGCAGTATTTT.

This clonotype was recorded many times. The chain is built from TRBV12-3 or TRBV12-4 and TRBJ2-5, with no clear D. V was cut by 5 bases and J by 3 bases, with 7 bases left in between. The CDR3 consists of 12 residues. CDR3 DNA sequence: TGTGCCAGCAGTCCATATAAAGAGACCCAGTACTTC. Translating it yields CASSPYKETQYF.

The chain joins TRBV27 to TRBJ1-6, with 10 bases aligning to TRBD1. The CDR3 sequence is 16 residues long. V was clipped by 4 bases and J by 3 bases; unmatched bases: 3. Germline V CDR1 and CDR2: MNHEY, SMNVEV (reference sequence). The CDR3 reads CASSSRTGGYNSPLHF. CDR3 nucleotide sequence: TGTGCCAGCAGTTCCCGGACAGGGGGCTATAATTCACCCCTCCACTTT.

In this sample, this clonotype turned up many times. The chain combines TRBV12-3 or TRBV12-4 with TRBJ2-7, with 7 bases fitting TRBD1. CDR3 length: 15 residues. The V segment lost 2 bases and the J segment 3 bases; nucleotides outside the gene matches: 7. CDR3 DNA sequence: TGTGCCAGCAGTTTATTGGCCAGGGGGTACTACGAGCAGTACTTC. Translating gives CASSLLARGYYEQYF.

The chain joins TRBV4-3 to TRBJ2-3, with 7 nucleotides matching TRBD2. V dropped 1 base and J dropped 1; count of bases not matched to a gene: 8. Germline V gives CDR1 LGHNA, CDR2 YSLEER. The CDR3 is 17 residues long. The CDR3 sequence is CASSQARGGVGTDTQYF. CDR3 nucleotide sequence: TGCGCCAGCAGCCAAGCCCGGGGAGGGGTGGGCACAGATACGCAGTATTTT.